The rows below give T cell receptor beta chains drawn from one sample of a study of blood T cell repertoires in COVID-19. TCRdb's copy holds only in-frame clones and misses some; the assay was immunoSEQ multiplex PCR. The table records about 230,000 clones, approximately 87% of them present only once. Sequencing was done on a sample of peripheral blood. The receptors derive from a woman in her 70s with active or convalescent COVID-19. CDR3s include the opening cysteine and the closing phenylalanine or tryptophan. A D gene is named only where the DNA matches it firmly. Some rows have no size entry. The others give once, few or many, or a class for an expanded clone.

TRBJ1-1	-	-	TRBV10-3	TGTGCCATCAGTGAGGACAGGACTCTGAACACTGAAGCTTTCTTT	CAISEDRTLNTEAFF
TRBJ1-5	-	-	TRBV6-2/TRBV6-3	TGTGCCAGCAGTCAAACGACAATGGCCCAGCATTTT	CASSQTTMAQHF
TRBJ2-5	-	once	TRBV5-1	TGCGCCAGCAGCCAGACTTTCCAAAGCCAAGAGACCCAGTACTTC	CASSQTFQSQETQYF
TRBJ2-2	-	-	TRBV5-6	TGTGCCAGCAGCTTCGGACAGAACACCGGGGAGCTGTTTTTT	CASSFGQNTGELFF
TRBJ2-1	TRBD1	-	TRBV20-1	TGCAGTGCTAGTGTAAGAATACAGGGGCCCTCCAATGAGCAGTTCTTC	CSASVRIQGPSNEQFF
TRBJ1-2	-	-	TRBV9	TGTGCCAGCAGCGTAGAGGAGTCCTACGGCTACACCTTC	CASSVEESYGYTF
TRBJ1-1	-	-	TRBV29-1	TGCAGCGTTGAAGAACAGGCGGAGACTGAAGCTTTCTTT	CSVEEQAETEAFF
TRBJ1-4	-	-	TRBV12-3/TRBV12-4	TGTGCCAGCAGTTTCGGGGGGGAGGAAAAACTGTTTTTT	CASSFGGEEKLFF
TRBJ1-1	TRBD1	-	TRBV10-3	TGTGCCATCAGCGTTAGACAGGGGGCAGGTGAAGCTTTCTTT	CAISVRQGAGEAFF
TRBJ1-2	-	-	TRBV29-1	TGCAGCTGCATCCGGGACAAAGGCTACACCTTC	CSCIRDKGYTF
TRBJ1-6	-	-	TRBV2	TGTGCCACCTGGGCAGGCCTCTATAATTCACCCCTCCACTTT	CATWAGLYNSPLHF
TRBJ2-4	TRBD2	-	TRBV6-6	TGTGCCAGCAGTCCCTACGTGGGGGGGTTGGCCAAAAACATTCAGTACTTC	CASSPYVGGLAKNIQYF
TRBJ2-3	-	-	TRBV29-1	TGCAGCGTCCCATTCGATACGCAGTATTTT	CSVPFDTQYF
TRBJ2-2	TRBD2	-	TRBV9	TGTGCCAGCAGCGTAGGGATGCGGGGGAGGACCGGGGAGCTGTTTTTT	CASSVGMRGRTGELFF
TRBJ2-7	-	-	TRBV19	TGTACCAGTAGTAACCCTGGGAGGCCGAGCTCCGAGCAGTACTTC	CTSSNPGRPSSEQYF
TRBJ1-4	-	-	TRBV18	TGTGCCAGCTCACCCCCTGTGACTAATGAAAAACTGTTTTTT	CASSPPVTNEKLFF
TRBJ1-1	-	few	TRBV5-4	TGTGCCAGCAGCTTGCGAACCCTCCGCTTCGGGAAAGGAGCTGAAGCTTTCTTT	CASSLRTLRFGKGAEAFF
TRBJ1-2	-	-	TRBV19	TGTGCCAGTAGTATAGACGAGGGTTTCGACTATGGCTACACCTTC	CASSIDEGFDYGYTF
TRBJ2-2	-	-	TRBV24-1	TGTGCCACCAGTGGGCGGGCCACCGGGGAGCTGTTTTTT	CATSGRATGELFF
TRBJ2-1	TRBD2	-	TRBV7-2	TGTGCCAGCAGCTCGTTAGCGGGGGCGGGAGGTGAGCAGTTCTTC	CASSSLAGAGGEQFF
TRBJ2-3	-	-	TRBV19	TGTGCCAGTAGAGTGACTGGCACAGATACGCAGTATTTT	CASRVTGTDTQYF
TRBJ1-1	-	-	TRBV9	TGTGCCAGCAGCACCCCAGGGATCACTGAAGCTTTCTTT	CASSTPGITEAFF
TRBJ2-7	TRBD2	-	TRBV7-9	TGTGCCAGCAGCTTAACCGGGACTAGTAGCGACGAGCAGTACTTC	CASSLTGTSSDEQYF
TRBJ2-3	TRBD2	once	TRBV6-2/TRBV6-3	TGTGCCAGCAGTCTGACTAGCGGGTTAGGAGATACGCAGTATTTT	CASSLTSGLGDTQYF
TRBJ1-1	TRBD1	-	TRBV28	TGTGCCAGCAGTCCTACTCTCGGACAGGGGGACACTGAAGCTTTCTTT	CASSPTLGQGDTEAFF
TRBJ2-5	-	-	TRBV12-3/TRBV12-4	TGTGCCACCCTGGGACTGGGAGAGACCCAGTACTTC	CATLGLGETQYF
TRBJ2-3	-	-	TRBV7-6	TGTGCCAGCAGCTTAGGGGGGGGGCACACAGATACGCAGTATTTT	CASSLGGGHTDTQYF
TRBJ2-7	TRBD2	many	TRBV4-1	TGCGCCAGCAGCCAAGATGGGGATAGCGGGACCCCCTACGAGCAGTACTTC	CASSQDGDSGTPYEQYF
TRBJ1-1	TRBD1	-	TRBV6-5	TGTGCCAGCAGTTACTCAACAGGGGTGGGGAACACTGAAGCTTTCTTT	CASSYSTGVGNTEAFF
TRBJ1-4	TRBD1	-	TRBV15	TGTGCCACCAGCGGAGACAGGGGGCGAGGTGAAAAACTGTTTTTT	CATSGDRGRGEKLFF
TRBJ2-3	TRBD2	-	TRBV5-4	TGTGCCAGCAGCCCGGAGGGGGGACTAGCGACAGATACGCAGTATTTT	CASSPEGGLATDTQYF
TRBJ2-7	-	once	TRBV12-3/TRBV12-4	TGTGCCAGCAGTTATCGTTACGAGCAGTACTTC	CASSYRYEQYF
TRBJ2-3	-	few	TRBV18	TGTGCCAGCTCACCAGGGTCAGGGGATACGCAGTATTTT	CASSPGSGDTQYF
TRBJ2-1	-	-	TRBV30	TGTGCCTGGAGCGATACCGGGGCCTACAATGAGCAGTTCTTC	CAWSDTGAYNEQFF
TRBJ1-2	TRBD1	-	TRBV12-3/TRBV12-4	TGTGCCAGCAGTAGGGACAGGGGACGAGGCTACACCTTC	CASSRDRGRGYTF
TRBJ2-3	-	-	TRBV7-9	TGTGCCAGCAGCTTAAGCGGACTAAGCACAGATACGCAGTATTTT	CASSLSGLSTDTQYF
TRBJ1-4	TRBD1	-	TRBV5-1	TGCGCCAGCAGCCGGGACAGGTCTGATGAAAAACTGTTTTTT	CASSRDRSDEKLFF
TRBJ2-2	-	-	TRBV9	TGTGCCAGCAGCGTTTATGCGAACACCGGGGAGCTGTTTTTT	CASSVYANTGELFF
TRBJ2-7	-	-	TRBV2	TGTGCCAGCAGCCCCGGGGGCTACGAGCAGTACTTC	CASSPGGYEQYF
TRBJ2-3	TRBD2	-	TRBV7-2	TGTGCCAGCAGCTTACAGGCAACGAGCGGGGTCGGCACAGATACGCAGTATTTT	CASSLQATSGVGTDTQYF
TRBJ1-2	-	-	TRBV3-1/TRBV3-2	TGTGCCAGCAGCCAGTCAGAAGCTAACTATGGCTACACCTTC	CASSQSEANYGYTF
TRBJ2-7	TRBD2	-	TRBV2	TGTGCCAGCAGCGGAATCGGACTAGCGGGAGATCTCTCCTACGAGCAGTACTTC	CASSGIGLAGDLSYEQYF
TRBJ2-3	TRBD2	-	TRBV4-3	TGCGCCAGCAGCCAATATCGACTGGGACTAGGGGGCACAGATACGCAGTATTTT	CASSQYRLGLGGTDTQYF
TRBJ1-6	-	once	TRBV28	TGTGCCAGCAGATCGACAGCCCGATCACCCCTCCACTTT	CASRSTARSPLHF
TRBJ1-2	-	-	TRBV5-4	TGTGCCAGCAGCTTAACAGGGTTCTATGGCTACACCTTC	CASSLTGFYGYTF
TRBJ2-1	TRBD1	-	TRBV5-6	TGTGCCAGCAGCTTGGGTACAGGGGCCCCGTTCTTC	CASSLGTGAPFF
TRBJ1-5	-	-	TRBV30	TGTGCCTGGAGTGTAAAGACAGGCAATCAGCCCCAGCATTTT	CAWSVKTGNQPQHF
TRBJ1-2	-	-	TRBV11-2	TGTGCCAGCAGCTGGGGGGGCTCTGGCTACACCTTC	CASSWGGSGYTF
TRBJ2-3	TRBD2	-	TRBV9	TGTGCCAGCAGCGCAGGGACTAGCGGGAGGGGAGATACGCAGTATTTT	CASSAGTSGRGDTQYF
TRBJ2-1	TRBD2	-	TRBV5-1	TGCGCCAGCAGCTGGCCCGGGACTAGCGGGAGAGGTCCTCTAAATGAGCAGTTCTTC	CASSWPGTSGRGPLNEQFF
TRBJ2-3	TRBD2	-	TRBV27	TGTGCCAGCAGTTTCCGACTAGCGGGCACAGATACGCAGTATTTT	CASSFRLAGTDTQYF
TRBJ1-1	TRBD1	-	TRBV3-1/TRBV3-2	TGTGCCAGCAGCTCCCGGACAGGGCTAGGCGGCACTGAAGCTTTCTTT	CASSSRTGLGGTEAFF
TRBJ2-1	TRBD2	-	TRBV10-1	TGCGCCAGCAGTTATCCGGGACTAGGGGATGAGCAGTTCTTC	CASSYPGLGDEQFF